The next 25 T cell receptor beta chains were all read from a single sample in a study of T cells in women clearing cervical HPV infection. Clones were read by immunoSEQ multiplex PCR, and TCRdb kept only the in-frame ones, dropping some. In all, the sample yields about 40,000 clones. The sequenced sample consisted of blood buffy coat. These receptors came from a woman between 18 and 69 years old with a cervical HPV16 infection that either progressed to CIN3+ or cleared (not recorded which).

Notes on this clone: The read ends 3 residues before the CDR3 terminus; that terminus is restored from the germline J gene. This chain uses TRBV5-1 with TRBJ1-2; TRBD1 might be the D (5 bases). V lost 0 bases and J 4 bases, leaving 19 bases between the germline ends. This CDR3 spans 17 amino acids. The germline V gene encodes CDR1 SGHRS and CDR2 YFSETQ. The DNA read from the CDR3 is TGCGCCAGCAGCTTGGAGTTATACGGACACGAGTCCTATGGC. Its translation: CASSLELYGHESYG. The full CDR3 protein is CASSLELYGHESYGYTF.

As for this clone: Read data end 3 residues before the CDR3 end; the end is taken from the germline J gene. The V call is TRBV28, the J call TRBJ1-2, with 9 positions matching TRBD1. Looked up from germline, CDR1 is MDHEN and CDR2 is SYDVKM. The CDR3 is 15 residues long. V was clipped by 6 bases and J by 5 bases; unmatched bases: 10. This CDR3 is CASSTAGTGLYGYTF. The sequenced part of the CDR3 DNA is TGTGCCAGCAGCACGGCCGGGACAGGGTTGTATGGC.

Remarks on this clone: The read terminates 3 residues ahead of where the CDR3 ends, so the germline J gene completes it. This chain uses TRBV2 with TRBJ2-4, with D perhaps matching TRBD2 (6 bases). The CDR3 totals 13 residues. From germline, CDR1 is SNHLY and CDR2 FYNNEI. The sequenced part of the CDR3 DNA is TGTGCCAGCAGACGACTAGTTCTCGAGACT. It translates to CASRRLVLET. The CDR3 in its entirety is CASRRLVLETQYF.

This CDR3 reads CASSRTSGANEQFF. The sequenced part of the CDR3 DNA is TGTGCCAGCAGTAGGACTAGCGGGGCGAATGAG. V and J are TRBV27 and TRBJ2-1; the match to TRBD2 covers 12 bases. The CDR3 goes on 3 residues after the read ends, and that part is filled in from the germline J gene. CDR3 length: 14 amino acids. Trimming cost V 5 bases and J 7 bases; bases outside gene matches: 3. The germline CDR1 and CDR2 sequences are MNHEY and SMNVEV (reference sequence).

Incomplete CDR3 DNA: TGTGCCAGCAGCGACGGGACAGGGTTGGCCGGGGAG. This translates into CASSDGTGLAGE. The entire CDR3 protein reads CASSDGTGLAGELFF. V and J are TRBV9 and TRBJ2-2, with TRBD1 identical over 9 bases. The CDR3 end is not reached by the read, which stops 3 residues before it; the germline J gene fills it in. Germline CDR1 and CDR2: SGDLS and YYNGEE. The V and J ends lost 3 bases and 6 bases, in that order; junction bases with no gene match: 6. The CDR3 totals 15 residues. The entire variable domain, with the rest obtained from reference TRBV9 and TRBJ2-2, is as follows: DSGVTQTPKHLITATGQRVTLRCSPRSGDLSVYWYQQSLDQGLQFLIQYYNGEERAKGNILERFSAQQFPDLHSELNLSSLELGDSALYFCASSDGTGLAGELFFGEGSRLTVL.

This chain's CDR3 is CASSQIGQLGNTIYF. The sequenced part of the CDR3 DNA is TGTGCCAGCAGCCAGATTGGGCAGCTAGGAAACACC. The V gene is TRBV11-2, the J gene TRBJ1-3; D is ambiguous. Read coverage stops 3 residues before the CDR3 terminus; the germline J gene supplies the remainder. This CDR3 is 15 amino acids long. Trimming removed 5 bases from V and 4 bases from J, with 15 bases in between. From germline, CDR1 is SGHAT and CDR2 FQNNGV.

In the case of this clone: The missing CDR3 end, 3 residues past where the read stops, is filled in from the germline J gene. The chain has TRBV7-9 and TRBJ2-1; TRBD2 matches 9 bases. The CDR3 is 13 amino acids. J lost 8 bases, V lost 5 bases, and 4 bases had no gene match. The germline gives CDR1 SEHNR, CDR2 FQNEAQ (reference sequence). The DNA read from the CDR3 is TGTGCCAGCAGCCCCGGGACTAGCTATGAG. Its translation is CASSPGTSYE. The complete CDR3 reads CASSPGTSYEQFF.

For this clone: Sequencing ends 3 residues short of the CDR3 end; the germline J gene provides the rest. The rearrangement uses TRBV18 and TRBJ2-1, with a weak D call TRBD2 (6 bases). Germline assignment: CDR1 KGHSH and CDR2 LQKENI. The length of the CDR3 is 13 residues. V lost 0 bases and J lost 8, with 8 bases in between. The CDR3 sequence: CASSPPSGDEQFF. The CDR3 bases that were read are TGTGCCAGCTCACCACCGTCGGGGGATGAG. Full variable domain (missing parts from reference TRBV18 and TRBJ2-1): NAGVMQNPRHLVRRRGQEARLRCSPMKGHSHVYWYRQLPEEGLKFMVYLQKENIIDESGMPKERFSAEFPKEGPSILRIQQVVRGDSAAYFCASSPPSGDEQFFGPGTRLTVL.

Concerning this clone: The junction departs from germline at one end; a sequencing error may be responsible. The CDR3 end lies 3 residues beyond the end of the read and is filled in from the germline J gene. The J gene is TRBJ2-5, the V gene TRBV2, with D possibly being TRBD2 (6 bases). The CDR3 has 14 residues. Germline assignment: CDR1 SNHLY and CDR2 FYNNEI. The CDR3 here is CVSSGLGGQETQYF. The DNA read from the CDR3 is TGTGTCAGCAGCGGACTGGGGGGCCAAGAGACC.

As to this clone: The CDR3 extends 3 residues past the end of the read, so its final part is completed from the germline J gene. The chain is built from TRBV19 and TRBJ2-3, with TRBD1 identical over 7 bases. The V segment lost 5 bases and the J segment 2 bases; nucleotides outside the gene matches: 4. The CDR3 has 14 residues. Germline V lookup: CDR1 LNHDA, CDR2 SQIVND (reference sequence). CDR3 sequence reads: CASSGGQNTDTQYF. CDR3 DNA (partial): TGTGCCAGTAGTGGGGGACAGAACACAGATACG.

CDR3 protein: CACHARGTLNTEAFF. The sequenced CDR3 bases are TGTGCCTGCCATGCCCGGGGAACTTTGAACACTGAA. V and J are TRBV30 and TRBJ1-1; D gene uncertain. Sequencing ends 3 residues short of the CDR3 end; the germline J gene provides the rest. The CDR3 loop spans 15 amino acids. Looked up from germline, CDR1 is GTSNPN and CDR2 is SVGIG (reference sequence). V gave up 6 bases and J gave up 0 bases, with 17 bases separating them.

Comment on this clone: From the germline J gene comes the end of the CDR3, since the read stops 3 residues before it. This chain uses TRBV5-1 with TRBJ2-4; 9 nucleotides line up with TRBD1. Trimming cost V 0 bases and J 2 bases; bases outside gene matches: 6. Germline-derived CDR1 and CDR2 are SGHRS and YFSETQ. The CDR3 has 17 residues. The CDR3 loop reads CASSLENTGGSKNIQYF. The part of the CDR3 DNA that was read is TGCGCCAGCAGCTTGGAGAACACAGGGGGCTCCAAAAACATT.

CDR3 amino acids: CASSPRTSGRLTQETQYF. The covered CDR3 bases are TGTGCCAGCAGTCCCCGGACTAGCGGGAGACTAACCCAAGAGACC. The chain has TRBV28 and TRBJ2-5; 13 nucleotides line up with TRBD2. Read data end 3 residues before the CDR3 end; the end is taken from the germline J gene. Per the germline V gene, CDR1 is MDHEN and CDR2 is SYDVKM. The CDR3 is made up of 18 amino acids. V shed 5 bases, J shed 1 base, and the junction held 10 bases outside the gene matches.

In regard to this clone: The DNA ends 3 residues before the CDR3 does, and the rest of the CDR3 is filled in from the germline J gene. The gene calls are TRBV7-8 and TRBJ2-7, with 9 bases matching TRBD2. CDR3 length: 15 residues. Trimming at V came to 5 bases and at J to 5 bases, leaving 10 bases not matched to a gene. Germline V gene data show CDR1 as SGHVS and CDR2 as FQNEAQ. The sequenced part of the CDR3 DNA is TGTGCCAGCAGCCTCTTCCTAGCGGGGAAGAACGAG. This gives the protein CASSLFLAGKNE. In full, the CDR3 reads CASSLFLAGKNEQYF.

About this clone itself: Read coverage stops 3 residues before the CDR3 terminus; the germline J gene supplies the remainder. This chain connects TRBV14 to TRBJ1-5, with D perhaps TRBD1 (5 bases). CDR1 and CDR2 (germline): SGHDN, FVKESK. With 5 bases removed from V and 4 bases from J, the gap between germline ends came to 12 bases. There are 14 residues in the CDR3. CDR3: CASSSSDINQPQHF. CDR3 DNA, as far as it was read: TGTGCCAGCAGCTCCTCGGACATTAATCAGCCC.

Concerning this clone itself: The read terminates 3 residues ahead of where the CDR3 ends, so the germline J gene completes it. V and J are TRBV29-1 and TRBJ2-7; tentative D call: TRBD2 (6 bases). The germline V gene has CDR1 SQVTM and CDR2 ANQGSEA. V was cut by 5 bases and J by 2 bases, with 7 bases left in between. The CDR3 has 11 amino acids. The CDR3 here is CSVRGTYEQYF. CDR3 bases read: TGCAGCGTTCGGGGGACCTACGAG.

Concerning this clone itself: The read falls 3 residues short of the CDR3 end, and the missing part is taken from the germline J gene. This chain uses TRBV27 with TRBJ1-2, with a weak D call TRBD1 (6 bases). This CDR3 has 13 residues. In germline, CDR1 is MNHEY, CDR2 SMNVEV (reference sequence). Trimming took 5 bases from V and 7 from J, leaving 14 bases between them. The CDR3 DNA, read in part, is TGTGCCAGCAGTCATAAGGCGGGGGCTGGC. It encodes CASSHKAGAG. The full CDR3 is CASSHKAGAGYTF.

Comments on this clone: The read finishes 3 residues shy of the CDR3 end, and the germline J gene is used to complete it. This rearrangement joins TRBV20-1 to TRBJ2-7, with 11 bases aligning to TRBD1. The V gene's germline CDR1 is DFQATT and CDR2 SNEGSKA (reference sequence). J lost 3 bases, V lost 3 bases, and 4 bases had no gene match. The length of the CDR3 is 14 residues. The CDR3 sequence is CSASSGQGVYEQYF. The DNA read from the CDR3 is TGCAGTGCTAGTTCGGGACAGGGGGTCTACGAG.

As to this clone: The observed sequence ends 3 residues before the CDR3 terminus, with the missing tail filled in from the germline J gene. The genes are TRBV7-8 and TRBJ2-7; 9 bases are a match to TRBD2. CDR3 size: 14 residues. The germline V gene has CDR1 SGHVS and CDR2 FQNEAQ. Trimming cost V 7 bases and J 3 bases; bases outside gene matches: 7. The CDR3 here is CASISGRIGYEQYF. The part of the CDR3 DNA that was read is TGTGCCAGCATTAGCGGGAGAATAGGCTACGAG.

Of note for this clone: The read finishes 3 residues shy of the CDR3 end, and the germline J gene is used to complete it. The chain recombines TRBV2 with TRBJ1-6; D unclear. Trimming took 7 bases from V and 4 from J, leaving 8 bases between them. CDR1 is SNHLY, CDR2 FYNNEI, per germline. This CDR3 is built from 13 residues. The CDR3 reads CASNPGYNSPLHF. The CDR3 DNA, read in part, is TGTGCCAGCAACCCGGGTTATAATTCACCC.

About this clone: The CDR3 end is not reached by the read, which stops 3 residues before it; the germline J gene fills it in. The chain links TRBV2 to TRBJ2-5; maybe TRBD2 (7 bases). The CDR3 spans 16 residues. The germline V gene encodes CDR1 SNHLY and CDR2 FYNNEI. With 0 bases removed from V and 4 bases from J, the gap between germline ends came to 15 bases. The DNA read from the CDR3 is TGTGCCAGCAGTGAAGCGGTAGGACTAGGGGGAGAGACC. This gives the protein CASSEAVGLGGET. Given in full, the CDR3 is CASSEAVGLGGETQYF.

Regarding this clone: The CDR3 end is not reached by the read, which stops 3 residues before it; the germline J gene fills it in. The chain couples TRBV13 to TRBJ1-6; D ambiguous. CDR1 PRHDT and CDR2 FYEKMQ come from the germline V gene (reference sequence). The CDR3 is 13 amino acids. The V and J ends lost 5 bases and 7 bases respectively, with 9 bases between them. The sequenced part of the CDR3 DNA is TGTGCCAGCAGCCTAACTGCAAATTCACCC. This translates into CASSLTANSP. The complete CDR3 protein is CASSLTANSPLHF. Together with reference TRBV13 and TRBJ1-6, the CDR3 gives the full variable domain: AAGVIQSPRHLIKEKRETATLKCYPIPRHDTVYWYQQGPGQDPQFLISFYEKMQSDKGSIPDRFSAQQFSDYHSELNMSSLELGDSALYFCASSLTANSPLHFGNGTRLTVT.

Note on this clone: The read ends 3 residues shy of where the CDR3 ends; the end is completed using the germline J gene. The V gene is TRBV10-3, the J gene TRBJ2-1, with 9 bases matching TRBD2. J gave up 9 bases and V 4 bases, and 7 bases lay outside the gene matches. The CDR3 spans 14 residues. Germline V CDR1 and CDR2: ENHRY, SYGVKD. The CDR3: CAISVGGGVGEQFF. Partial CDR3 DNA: TGTGCCATCAGTGTTGGCGGGGGGGTAGGTGAG.

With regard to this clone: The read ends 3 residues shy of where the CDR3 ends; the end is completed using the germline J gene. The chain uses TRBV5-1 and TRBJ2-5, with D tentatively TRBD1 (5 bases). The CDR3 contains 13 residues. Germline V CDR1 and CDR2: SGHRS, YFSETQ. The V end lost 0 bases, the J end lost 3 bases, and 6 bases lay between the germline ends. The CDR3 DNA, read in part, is TGCGCCAGCAGCTTGGTAGGGGAAGAGACC. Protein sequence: CASSLVGEET. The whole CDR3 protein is CASSLVGEETQYF.

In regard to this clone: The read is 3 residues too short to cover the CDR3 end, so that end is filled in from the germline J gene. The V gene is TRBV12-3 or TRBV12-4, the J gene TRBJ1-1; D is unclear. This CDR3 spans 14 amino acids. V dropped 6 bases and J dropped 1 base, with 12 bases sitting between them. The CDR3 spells CASRRSRPNTEAFF. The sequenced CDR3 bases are TGTGCCAGCAGACGCAGCAGGCCGAACACTGAA.